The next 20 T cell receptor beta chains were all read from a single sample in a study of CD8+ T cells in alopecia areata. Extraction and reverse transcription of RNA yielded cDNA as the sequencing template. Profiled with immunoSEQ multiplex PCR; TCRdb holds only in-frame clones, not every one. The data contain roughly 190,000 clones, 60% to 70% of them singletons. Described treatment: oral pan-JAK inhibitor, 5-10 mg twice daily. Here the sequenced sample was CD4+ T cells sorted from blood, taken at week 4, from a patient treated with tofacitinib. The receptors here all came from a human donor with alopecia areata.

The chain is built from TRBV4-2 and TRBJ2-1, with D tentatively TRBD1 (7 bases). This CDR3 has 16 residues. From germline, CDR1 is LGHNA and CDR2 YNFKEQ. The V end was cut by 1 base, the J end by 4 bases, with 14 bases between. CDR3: CASSQAGLRGYNEQFF. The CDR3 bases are TGTGCCAGCAGCCAAGCGGGACTCAGGGGGTACAATGAGCAGTTCTTC.

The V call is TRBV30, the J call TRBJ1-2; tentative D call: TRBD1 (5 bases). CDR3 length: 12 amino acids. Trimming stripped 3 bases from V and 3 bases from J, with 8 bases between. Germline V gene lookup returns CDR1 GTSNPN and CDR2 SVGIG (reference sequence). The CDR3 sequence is CAWSLRDYGYTF. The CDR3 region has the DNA TGTGCCTGGAGCCTCAGGGACTATGGCTACACCTTC.

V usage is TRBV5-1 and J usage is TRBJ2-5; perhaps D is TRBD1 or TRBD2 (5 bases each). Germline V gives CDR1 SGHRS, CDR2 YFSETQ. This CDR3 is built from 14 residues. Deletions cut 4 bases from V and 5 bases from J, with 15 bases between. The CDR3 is CASSPPRGAETQYF. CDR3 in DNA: TGCGCCAGCAGCCCACCTCGGGGCGCGGAGACCCAGTACTTC.

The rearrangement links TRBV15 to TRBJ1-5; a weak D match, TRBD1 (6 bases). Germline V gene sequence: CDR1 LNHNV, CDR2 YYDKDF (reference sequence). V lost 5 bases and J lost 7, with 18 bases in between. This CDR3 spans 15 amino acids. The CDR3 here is CATSESGGAGQPQHF. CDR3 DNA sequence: TGTGCCACCAGCGAGAGTGGGGGCGCCGGGCAGCCCCAGCATTTT. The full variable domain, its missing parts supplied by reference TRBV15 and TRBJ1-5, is DAMVIQNPRYQVTQFGKPVTLSCSQTLNHNVMYWYQQKSSQAPKLLFHYYDKDFNNEADTPDNFQSRRPNTSFCFLDIRSPGLGDTAMYLCATSESGGAGQPQHFGDGTRLSIL.

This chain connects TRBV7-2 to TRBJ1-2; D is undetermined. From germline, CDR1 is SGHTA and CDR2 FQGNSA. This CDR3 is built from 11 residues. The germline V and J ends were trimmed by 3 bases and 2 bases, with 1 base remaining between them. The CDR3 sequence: CASSLNYGYTF. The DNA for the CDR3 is TGTGCCAGCAGCTTGAACTATGGCTACACCTTC.

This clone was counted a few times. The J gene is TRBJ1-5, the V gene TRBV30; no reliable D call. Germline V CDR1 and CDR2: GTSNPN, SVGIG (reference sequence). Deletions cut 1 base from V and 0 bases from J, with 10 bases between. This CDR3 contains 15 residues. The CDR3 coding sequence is TGTGCCTGGAGTGCGGGGTCGTCTAGCAATCAGCCCCAGCATTTT. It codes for CAWSAGSSSNQPQHF. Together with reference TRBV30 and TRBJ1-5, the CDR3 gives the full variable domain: SQTIHQWPATLVQPVGSPLSLECTVEGTSNPNLYWYRQAAGRGLQLLFYSVGIGQISSEVPQNLSASRPQDRQFILSSKKLLLSDSGFYLCAWSAGSSSNQPQHFGDGTRLSIL.

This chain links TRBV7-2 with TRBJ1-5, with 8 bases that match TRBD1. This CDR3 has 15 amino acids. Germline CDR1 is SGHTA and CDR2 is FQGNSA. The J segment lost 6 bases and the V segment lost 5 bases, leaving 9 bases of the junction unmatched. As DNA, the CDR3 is TGTGCCAGCAGCCCAGGACAGGGTTCTGGTCAGCCCCAGCATTTT. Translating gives CASSPGQGSGQPQHF. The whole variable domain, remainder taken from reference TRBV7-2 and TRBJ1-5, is GAGVSQSPSNKVTEKGKDVELRCDPISGHTALYWYRQSLGQGLEFLIYFQGNSAPDKSGLPSDRFSAERTGGSVSTLTIQRTQQEDSAVYLCASSPGQGSGQPQHFGDGTRLSIL.

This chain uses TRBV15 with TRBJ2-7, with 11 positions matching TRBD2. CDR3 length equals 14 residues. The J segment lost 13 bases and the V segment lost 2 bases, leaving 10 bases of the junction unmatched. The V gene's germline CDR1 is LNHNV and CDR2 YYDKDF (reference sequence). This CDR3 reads CATSRLPRLAGIYF. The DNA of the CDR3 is TGTGCCACCAGCAGACTTCCGCGACTAGCGGGAATCTACTTC.

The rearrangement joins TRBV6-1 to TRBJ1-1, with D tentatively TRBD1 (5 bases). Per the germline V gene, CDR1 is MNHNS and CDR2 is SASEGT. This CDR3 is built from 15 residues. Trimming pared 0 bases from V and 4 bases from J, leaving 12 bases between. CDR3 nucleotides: TGTGCCAGCAGTGAAGCGGGATGGGGGGGCACTGAAGCTTTCTTT. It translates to CASSEAGWGGTEAFF.

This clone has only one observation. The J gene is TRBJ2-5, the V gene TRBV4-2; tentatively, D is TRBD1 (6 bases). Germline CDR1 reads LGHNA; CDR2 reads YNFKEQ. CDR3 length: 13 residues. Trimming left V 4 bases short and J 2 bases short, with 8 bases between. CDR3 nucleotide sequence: TGTGCCAGCAGCCCTGGACAGCAAGAGACCCAGTACTTC. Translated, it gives CASSPGQQETQYF.

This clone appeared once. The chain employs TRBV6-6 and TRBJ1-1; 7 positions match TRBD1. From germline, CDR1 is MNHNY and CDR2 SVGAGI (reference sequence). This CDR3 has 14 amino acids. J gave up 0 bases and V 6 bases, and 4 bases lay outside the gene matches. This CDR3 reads CASSRGQVNTEAFF. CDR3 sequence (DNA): TGTGCCAGCAGCCGTGGACAGGTGAACACTGAAGCTTTCTTT.

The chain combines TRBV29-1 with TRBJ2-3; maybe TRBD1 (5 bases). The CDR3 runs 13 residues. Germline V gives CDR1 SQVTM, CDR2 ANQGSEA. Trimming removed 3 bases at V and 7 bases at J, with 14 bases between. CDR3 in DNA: TGCAGCGTTGATCTGGATAACAGGAATACGCAGTATTTT. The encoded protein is CSVDLDNRNTQYF.

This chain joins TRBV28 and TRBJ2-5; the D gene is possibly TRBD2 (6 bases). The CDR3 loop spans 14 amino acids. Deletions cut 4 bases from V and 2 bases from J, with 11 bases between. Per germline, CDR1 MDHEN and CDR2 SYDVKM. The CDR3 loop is CASSWNGGQETQYF. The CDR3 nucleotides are TGTGCCAGCAGTTGGAACGGGGGACAAGAGACCCAGTACTTC.

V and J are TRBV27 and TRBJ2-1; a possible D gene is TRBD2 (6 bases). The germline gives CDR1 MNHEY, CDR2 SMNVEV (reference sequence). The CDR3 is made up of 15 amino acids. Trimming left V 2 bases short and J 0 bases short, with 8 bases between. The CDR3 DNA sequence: TGTGCCAGCAGTTTAATCGGGGGCTCCTACAATGAGCAGTTCTTC. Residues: CASSLIGGSYNEQFF.

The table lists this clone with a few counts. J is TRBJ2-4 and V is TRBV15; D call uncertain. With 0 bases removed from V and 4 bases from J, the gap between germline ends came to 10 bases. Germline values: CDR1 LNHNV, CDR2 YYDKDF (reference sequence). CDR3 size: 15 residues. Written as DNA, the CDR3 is TGTGCCACCAGCAGAGATAAAGTGGGAAAAAACATTCAGTACTTC. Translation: CATSRDKVGKNIQYF.

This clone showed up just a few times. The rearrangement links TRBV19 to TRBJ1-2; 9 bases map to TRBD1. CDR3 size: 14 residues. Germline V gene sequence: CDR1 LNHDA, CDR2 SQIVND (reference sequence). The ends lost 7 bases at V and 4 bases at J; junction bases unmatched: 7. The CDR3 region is CASKPTGGSYGYTF. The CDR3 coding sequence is TGTGCCAGTAAACCGACAGGGGGAAGCTATGGCTACACCTTC.

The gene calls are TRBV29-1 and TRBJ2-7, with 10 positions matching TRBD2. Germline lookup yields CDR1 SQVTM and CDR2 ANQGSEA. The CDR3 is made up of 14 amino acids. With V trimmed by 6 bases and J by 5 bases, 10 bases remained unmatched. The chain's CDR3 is CSVGTSGKEDEQYF. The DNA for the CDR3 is TGCAGCGTCGGAACTAGCGGGAAGGAAGACGAGCAGTACTTC.

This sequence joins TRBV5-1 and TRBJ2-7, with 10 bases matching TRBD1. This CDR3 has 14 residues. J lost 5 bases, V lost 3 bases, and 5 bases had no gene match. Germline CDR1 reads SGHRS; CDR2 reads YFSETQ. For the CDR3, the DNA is TGCGCCAGCAGCTCGGGACAGGGGTTCCACGAGCAGTACTTC. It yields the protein CASSSGQGFHEQYF.

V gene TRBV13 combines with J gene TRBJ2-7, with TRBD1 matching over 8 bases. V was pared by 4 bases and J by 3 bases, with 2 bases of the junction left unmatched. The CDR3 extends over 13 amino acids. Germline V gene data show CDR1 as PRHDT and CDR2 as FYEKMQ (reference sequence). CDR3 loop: CASSSTGVYEQYF. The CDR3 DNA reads TGTGCCAGCAGCTCGACAGGGGTCTACGAGCAGTACTTC.

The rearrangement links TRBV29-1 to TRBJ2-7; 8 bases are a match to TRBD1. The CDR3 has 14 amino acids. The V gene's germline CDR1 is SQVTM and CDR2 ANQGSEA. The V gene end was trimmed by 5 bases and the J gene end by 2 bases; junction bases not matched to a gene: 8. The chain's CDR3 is CSVLRGDRTYEQYF. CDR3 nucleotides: TGCAGCGTTCTTAGGGGGGACAGGACCTACGAGCAGTACTTC.